The 30 T cell receptor beta chains given below trace back to one sample, sequenced in a study of blood T cell repertoires in COVID-19. Assay: immunoSEQ multiplex PCR; the TCRdb copy retains only in-frame clones and omits some. The sample contains 140,000 to 150,000 clones, around 90% of which appear only once. The sample comprised peripheral blood. The receptors shown here come from a man in his 60s with active or convalescent COVID-19.

V is TRBV6-6 and J is TRBJ1-5; the match to TRBD1 covers 7 bases. Trimming at V came to 5 bases and at J to 2 bases, leaving 6 bases not matched to a gene. Germline CDR1 reads MNHNY; CDR2 reads SVGAGI (reference sequence). The CDR3 covers 15 residues. CDR3 sequence (DNA): TGTGCCAGCAGTCCCCCTACAGGGGGCAATCAGCCCCAGCATTTT. Its protein product is CASSPPTGGNQPQHF.

The chain is built from TRBV4-1 and TRBJ1-3; 8 bases agree with TRBD1. This CDR3 is built from 19 residues. Germline-derived CDR1 and CDR2 are MGHRA and YSYEKL. After removal of 2 bases from V and 0 bases from J, the junction contained 12 bases not matched to a gene. DNA for the CDR3: TGCGCCAGCAGCCAAAGGGAATCAGGGGGCTTAACCTCTGGAAACACCATATATTTT. This codes for CASSQRESGGLTSGNTIYF.

The V gene is TRBV30, the J gene TRBJ1-6; tentative D call: TRBD1 (6 bases). The CDR3 totals 14 residues. Looked up from germline, CDR1 is GTSNPN and CDR2 is SVGIG (reference sequence). The germline V and J ends were trimmed by 0 bases and 7 bases, with 10 bases remaining between them. The CDR3: CAWSVRTENSPLHF. The DNA of the CDR3 is TGTGCCTGGAGTGTCCGGACAGAGAATTCACCCCTCCACTTT.

The gene calls are TRBV27 and TRBJ2-2, with 12 bases lining up with TRBD2. V shed 2 bases, J shed 5 bases, and the junction held 9 bases outside the gene matches. Germline loops: CDR1 MNHEY, CDR2 SMNVEV (reference sequence). The length of the CDR3 is 18 residues. This CDR3 reads CASSLRRTSGTITGELFF. As DNA, the CDR3 is TGTGCCAGCAGTTTACGGAGGACTAGCGGGACTATAACCGGGGAGCTGTTTTTT.

The V gene is TRBV28, the J gene TRBJ2-7, with 8 bases identical to TRBD1. Per the germline V gene, CDR1 is MDHEN and CDR2 is SYDVKM. This CDR3 has 16 residues. V trimming: 5 bases; J trimming: 4 bases; junction bases outside the gene matches: 13. CDR3: CASSHKTGTGEYEQYF. DNA for the CDR3: TGTGCCAGCAGTCATAAAACCGGGACAGGCGAATACGAGCAGTACTTC.

The gene calls are TRBV4-2 and TRBJ1-1; TRBD1 matches 7 bases. This CDR3 region has 16 residues. The V segment lost 0 bases and the J segment 0 bases; nucleotides outside the gene matches: 4. Germline CDR1 is LGHNA and CDR2 is YNFKEQ. CDR3 in amino acids: CASSQDYGTVNTEAFF. In DNA form, the CDR3 reads TGTGCCAGCAGCCAAGATTATGGGACAGTGAACACTGAAGCTTTCTTT.

Here the CDR3 reads CASRLRGGNYGYTF. CDR3 coding DNA: TGTGCCAGCAGGTTGAGGGGGGGAAACTATGGCTACACCTTC. The J gene is TRBJ1-2, the V gene TRBV27, with D maybe TRBD1 (6 bases). CDR1 is MNHEY, CDR2 SMNVEV, per germline (reference sequence). The CDR3 consists of 14 residues. Trimming took off 6 bases at V and 2 bases at J, with 13 bases between the two ends.

The chain couples TRBV27 to TRBJ2-1, with no clear D. Between the trimmed V and J ends, which lost 7 bases and 8 bases, there was a span of 24 bases. The CDR3 spans 16 residues. Per the germline V gene, CDR1 is MNHEY and CDR2 is SMNVEV (reference sequence). Here the CDR3 reads CASTTSLTTYPHEQFF. The CDR3 nucleotides are TGTGCCAGCACAACCTCCCTCACCACCTACCCCCATGAGCAGTTCTTC.

V and J are TRBV6-5 and TRBJ2-6; D possibly corresponds to TRBD1 (6 bases). The CDR3 is 15 residues long. Germline V CDR1 and CDR2: MNHEY, SVGAGI. Trimming cost V 2 bases and J 7 bases, with 12 bases left between them. As DNA, the CDR3 is TGTGCCAGCAGTTACGGGCAGGGGCCCGCCAACGTCCTGACTTTC. This encodes CASSYGQGPANVLTF.

The chain combines TRBV15 with TRBJ1-5, with 8 bases fitting TRBD1. V lost 7 bases, J lost 7 bases, and 9 bases stayed unmatched. The CDR3 consists of 14 residues. CDR1 LNHNV and CDR2 YYDKDF come from the germline V gene (reference sequence). CDR3 region: CATTLDRVNQPQHF. Here the CDR3 DNA reads TGTGCCACCACCTTGGACAGGGTTAACCAGCCCCAGCATTTT.

The V gene is TRBV7-6, the J gene TRBJ2-7; maybe TRBD1 (5 bases). Germline CDR1 and CDR2: SGHVS and FNYEAQ. V shed 5 bases and J shed 1 base, with 15 bases lying between them. This CDR3 is built from 15 residues. CDR3 protein: CASSKTKTESYEQYF. In DNA form, the CDR3 reads TGTGCCAGCAGCAAAACAAAGACAGAATCCTACGAGCAGTACTTC.

This sequence joins TRBV19 and TRBJ2-3; TRBD2 might be the D (6 bases). V was pared by 8 bases and J by 1 base, with 13 bases between. CDR3 length: 14 residues. Germline V lookup: CDR1 LNHDA, CDR2 SQIVND (reference sequence). The CDR3 reads CASRLGWRTDTQYF. CDR3 bases: TGTGCCAGTCGACTAGGGTGGCGCACAGATACGCAGTATTTT.

The V call is TRBV18, the J call TRBJ1-5, with a tentative D call TRBD1 (5 bases). V lost 6 bases and J 5 bases, leaving 11 bases between the germline ends. Germline V lookup: CDR1 KGHSH, CDR2 LQKENI. The CDR3 totals 13 residues. CDR3 bases: TGTGCCAGCTCGCCCGACAGCGATCAGCCCCAGCATTTT. Translating gives CASSPDSDQPQHF.

This clone was seen once. V usage is TRBV7-2 and J usage is TRBJ1-5; 9 bases agree with TRBD1. CDR1 is SGHTA, CDR2 FQGNSA, per germline. The V segment lost 2 bases and the J segment 2 bases; nucleotides outside the gene matches: 4. This CDR3 region has 16 residues. The CDR3 protein is CASSLTGGIGNQPQHF. As DNA, the CDR3 is TGTGCCAGCAGCTTAACAGGGGGCATCGGCAATCAGCCCCAGCATTTT.

The chain joins TRBV10-3 to TRBJ2-5; TRBD2 matches at 8 bases. The CDR3 runs to 13 residues. Germline V gene lookup returns CDR1 ENHRY and CDR2 SYGVKD. V lost 6 bases to trimming and J lost 2 bases; unmatched junction nucleotides: 2. CDR3 bases: TGTGCCATCAGCGGGAGGGCTCAAGAGACCCAGTACTTC. Amino acid sequence: CAISGRAQETQYF.

The chain employs TRBV3-1 (or the pseudogene TRBV3-2) and TRBJ2-6, with 8 bases lining up with TRBD1. This CDR3 has 19 residues. Per the germline V gene, CDR1 is LGHDT and CDR2 is YNNKEL (reference sequence). V lost 5 bases and J lost 2; bases outside the gene matches: 14. In DNA form, the CDR3 reads TGTGCCAGCAGCTTCATAGTAGGACAGGGTAAAACTGGGGCCAACGTCCTGACTTTC. Residues: CASSFIVGQGKTGANVLTF.

The chain joins TRBV4-3 to TRBJ1-1; 12 positions match TRBD1. The CDR3 runs 20 residues. Germline V CDR1 and CDR2: LGHNA, YSLEER. Trimming cost V 0 bases and J 5 bases; bases outside gene matches: 16. The CDR3 spells CASSQEFGIPGQGAGTEAFF. As DNA, the CDR3 is TGCGCCAGCAGCCAAGAGTTTGGGATACCGGGACAGGGGGCAGGAACTGAAGCTTTCTTT.

This clone was recorded only once. This rearrangement joins TRBV24-1 to TRBJ1-5, with D possibly matching TRBD1 (5 bases). Germline CDR1 KGHDR, CDR2 SFDVKD. V lost 3 bases and J 3 bases, leaving 11 bases between the germline ends. This CDR3 spans 15 amino acids. The CDR3 loop is CATSDGRGFNQPQHF. The CDR3 DNA reads as TGTGCCACCAGTGATGGTAGGGGCTTCAATCAGCCCCAGCATTTT.

This chain connects TRBV24-1 to TRBJ2-3, with a weak D call TRBD1 (5 bases). The V gene's germline CDR1 is KGHDR and CDR2 SFDVKD. CDR3 length: 16 residues. The V end lost 3 bases, the J end lost 0 bases, and 12 bases lay between the germline ends. The CDR3 loop reads CATSDNVGVSTDTQYF. The CDR3 nucleotides read TGTGCCACCAGTGATAATGTAGGGGTTAGCACAGATACGCAGTATTTT.

The V call is TRBV27, the J call TRBJ2-7; tentatively, D is TRBD2 (6 bases). V was clipped by 10 bases and J by 1 base, with 14 bases between them. The CDR3 consists of 13 residues. Germline loops: CDR1 MNHEY, CDR2 SMNVEV (reference sequence). CDR3 DNA sequence: TGTGCCACCCGACTAGTGCAATCCTACGAGCAGTACTTC. As protein: CATRLVQSYEQYF.

The rearrangement joins TRBV4-2 to TRBJ2-1, with D perhaps TRBD2 (5 bases). V gave up 2 bases and J gave up 0 bases, with 8 bases separating them. CDR1 is LGHNA, CDR2 YNFKEQ, per germline. The length of the CDR3 is 15 residues. This CDR3 reads CASSQPGSSYNEQFF. The CDR3 bases are TGTGCCAGCAGCCAACCGGGAAGCTCCTACAATGAGCAGTTCTTC.

This clone appeared once. V usage is TRBV9 and J usage is TRBJ2-3; a possible D gene is TRBD2 (5 bases). Between the trimmed V and J ends, which lost 0 bases and 0 bases, there was a span of 11 bases. The CDR3 totals 16 residues. Germline CDR1 is SGDLS and CDR2 is YYNGEE. The chain's CDR3 is CASSVGGGLSTDTQYF. Here the CDR3 DNA reads TGTGCCAGCAGCGTAGGAGGCGGGCTTAGCACAGATACGCAGTATTTT. The variable domain in full, with the rest retrieved from reference TRBV9 and TRBJ2-3, is DSGVTQTPKHLITATGQRVTLRCSPRSGDLSVYWYQQSLDQGLQFLIQYYNGEERAKGNILERFSAQQFPDLHSELNLSSLELGDSALYFCASSVGGGLSTDTQYFGPGTRLTVL.

This clone has just one count. The V gene is TRBV3-1 (or the pseudogene TRBV3-2), the J gene TRBJ2-2; 9 positions match TRBD2. The CDR3 length is 17 residues. Unmatched junction bases numbered 10, after V lost 4 bases and J lost 4 bases. Per germline, CDR1 LGHDT and CDR2 YNNKEL (reference sequence). The CDR3, as DNA: TGTGCCAGCAGCCCCCCCTGGCGGGAGGGCGGCACCGGGGAGCTGTTTTTT. It encodes CASSPPWREGGTGELFF.

The chain carries TRBV6-6 and TRBJ1-5, with D perhaps matching TRBD1 (6 bases). Germline-derived CDR1 and CDR2 are MNHNY and SVGAGI (reference sequence). Trimming took 2 bases from V and 4 from J, leaving 6 bases between them. The CDR3 contains 13 residues. The CDR3 nucleotides are TGTGCCAGCAGTTACGGACAGAATCAGCCCCAGCATTTT. Translating it yields CASSYGQNQPQHF.

In its sample, this clone was seen once. The chain joins TRBV28 to TRBJ2-5; 11 bases line up with TRBD2. The junction had 3 bases not matched to a gene; V was cut back by 2 bases and J by 4 bases. CDR1 is MDHEN, CDR2 SYDVKM, per germline. The CDR3 runs 15 residues. The CDR3 DNA reads as TGTGCCAGCAGTTTAAGACTAGCGGGGATAGAGACCCAGTACTTC. Amino acids: CASSLRLAGIETQYF.

This clone was detected once. This sequence joins TRBV7-3 and TRBJ2-7; a weak D match, TRBD2 (6 bases). V lost 0 bases, J lost 2 bases, and 11 bases lay in between. Germline CDR1 SGHTA, CDR2 FQGTGA. The CDR3 is 15 residues long. CDR3 amino acids: CASSLTAGFTYEQYF. In DNA form, the CDR3 reads TGTGCCAGCAGCTTAACGGCGGGATTCACCTACGAGCAGTACTTC.

V and J are TRBV5-1 and TRBJ2-1; 9 bases line up with TRBD2. The V and J ends lost 1 base and 1 base, in that order; junction bases with no gene match: 0. CDR1 and CDR2 from the germline V gene are SGHRS and YFSETQ. This CDR3 region has 15 residues. CDR3 sequence (DNA): TGCGCCAGCAGCTTGACTAGCGGGTCCTACAATGAGCAGTTCTTC. Amino acids: CASSLTSGSYNEQFF. Full variable domain (remainder filled in from reference TRBV5-1 and TRBJ2-1): KAGVTQTPRYLIKTRGQQVTLSCSPISGHRSVSWYQQTPGQGLQFLFEYFSETQRNKGNFPGRFSGRQFSNSRSEMNVSTLELGDSALYLCASSLTSGSYNEQFFGPGTRLTVL.

The chain carries TRBV27 and TRBJ2-2, with 7 bases lining up with TRBD2. The CDR3 covers 16 residues. Trimming removed 3 bases from V and 2 bases from J; junction bases left unmatched: 6. Germline CDR1 and CDR2: MNHEY and SMNVEV (reference sequence). Here the CDR3 DNA reads TGTGCCAGCAGTTTGTTCGGCGGGAGTAACACCGGGGAGCTGTTTTTT. Its protein is CASSLFGGSNTGELFF.

The chain links TRBV28 to TRBJ2-2, with 8 bases identical to TRBD1. The V segment lost 3 bases and the J segment 4 bases; nucleotides outside the gene matches: 4. Germline CDR1 MDHEN, CDR2 SYDVKM. This CDR3 region has 15 residues. CDR3 in DNA: TGTGCCAGCAGTTTGTCAGGGGGCACCACCGGGGAGCTGTTTTTT. Translating it yields CASSLSGGTTGELFF.

The rearrangement links TRBV20-1 to TRBJ1-1; D gene ambiguous. CDR3 length: 10 amino acids. With 5 bases removed from V and 11 bases from J, the gap between germline ends came to 12 bases. Germline-derived CDR1 and CDR2 are DFQATT and SNEGSKA (reference sequence). CDR3 protein: CSAVYSRAFF. CDR3 DNA: TGCAGTGCTGTCTACAGTCGGGCTTTCTTT.